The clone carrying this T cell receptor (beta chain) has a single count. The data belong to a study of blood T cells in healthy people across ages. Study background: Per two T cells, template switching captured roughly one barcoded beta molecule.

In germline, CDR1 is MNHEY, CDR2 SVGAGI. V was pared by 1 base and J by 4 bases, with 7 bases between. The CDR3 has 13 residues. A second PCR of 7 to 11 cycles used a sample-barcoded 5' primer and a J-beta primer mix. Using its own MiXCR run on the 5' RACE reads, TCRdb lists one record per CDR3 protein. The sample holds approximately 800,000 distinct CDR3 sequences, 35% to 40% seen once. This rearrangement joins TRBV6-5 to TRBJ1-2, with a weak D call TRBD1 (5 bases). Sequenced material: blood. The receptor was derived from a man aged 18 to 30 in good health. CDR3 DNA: TGTGCCAGCAGTTACTTTGGGACCTATGGCTACACCTTC. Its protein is CASSYFGTYGYTF.